The source of this TCR beta chain is a study of shared clonotypes between healthy human individuals. For each subset, genomic DNA was distributed in equal portions over several immunoSEQ plates. Sequencing used immunoSEQ multiplex PCR; TCRdb keeps in-frame clones, though not all of them. The data show 1 million to 1.3 million clones, about 80% seen once. The study, taken as a whole, reports: Relative to memory subsets, naive subsets generally showed larger estimated richness.

V was clipped by 1 base and J by 3 bases; unmatched bases: 5. The CDR3 runs 16 residues. Germline loops: CDR1 LGHNA, CDR2 YNFKEQ. All the donors were Caucasian adults who lived in Nashville, Tennessee. Splitting the CD4+ cells yielded a CD45RA+ naive subset and a CD45RA-negative memory subset. To note about this clone: The antigen remains undetermined.

The genes are TRBV4-2 and TRBJ2-7; 11 nucleotides agree with TRBD1. The sequence was obtained from a young man in good health. Some clones in this sample may be carry-over from other donors' samples. The sample comprised memory CD4+ T cells from PBMCs. Subset here: CD45RA-negative fraction. This CDR3 reads CASSQVGDRGFYEQYF. The DNA for the CDR3 is TGTGCCAGCAGCCAAGTTGGGGACAGGGGGTTCTACGAGCAGTACTTC.